A single sample is the source of the 20 T cell receptor beta chains below, sequenced in a study of CD8+ T cells in alopecia areata (dated by TCRdb to the late 2010s). The library relied on the immunoSEQ multiplex PCR assay. RNA was extracted from all samples and reverse transcribed into cDNA, which served as template for TCR sequencing. TCRdb stores this immuneACCESS table with in-frame sequences only. Part of the clones is absent; in the studies checked, under half of the shortfall reflects unresolved V genes, and no reason is known for the rest. This sample has about 42,000 clones in its table, and around three fifths of those were observed once. Of the sample, 21% is held by the ten largest clones. The intended sense of this specimen's time point label: less than five weeks on oral tofacitinib. In light of the paper, this sample's treatment or condition label describes: oral pan-JAK inhibitor, 5-10 mg twice daily.

Sequencing used CD8+ T cells sorted from blood, obtained at week 4, from a patient treated with tofacitinib. Every receptor here comes from a human donor with alopecia areata.

The J gene is TRBJ2-7, the V gene TRBV5-1; 8 bases match TRBD1. Trimming took 4 bases from V and 5 from J; bases not matched to a gene: 5. CDR3 size: 13 residues. CDR1 and CDR2 from the germline V gene are SGHRS and YFSETQ. For the CDR3, the DNA is TGCGCCAGCAGCCCCGGACAGGGCGACGAGCAGTACTTC. Protein: CASSPGQGDEQYF.

This clone ranks as large. The rearrangement joins TRBV29-1 to TRBJ2-6; 13 bases line up with TRBD2. CDR1 is SQVTM and CDR2 is ANQGSEA in the germline V gene. The CDR3 contains 16 residues. The V segment lost 7 bases and the J segment 2 bases; nucleotides outside the gene matches: 5. The CDR3 reads CSAILAGGPGANVLTF. DNA for the CDR3: TGCAGCGCTATACTAGCGGGGGGGCCTGGGGCCAACGTCCTGACTTTC.

This clone appeared a few times. The J gene is TRBJ2-2, the V gene TRBV30, with D unresolved. Per germline, CDR1 GTSNPN and CDR2 SVGIG (reference sequence). The CDR3 consists of 10 residues. V lost 5 bases and J lost 5, with 3 bases in between. In DNA form, the CDR3 reads TGTGCCTGGGGGACCGGGGAGCTGTTTTTT. It encodes CAWGTGELFF.

The gene calls are TRBV7-9 and TRBJ1-1, with TRBD1 matching 9 bases. The CDR3 spans 14 residues. V lost 5 bases to trimming and J lost 5 bases; unmatched junction nucleotides: 6. Germline V gives CDR1 SEHNR, CDR2 FQNEAQ (reference sequence). CDR3 protein: CASSHTGGATEAFF. The CDR3, as DNA: TGTGCCAGCAGCCACACAGGGGGCGCGACTGAAGCTTTCTTT.

This clone ranks as medium-sized. The chain carries TRBV11-2 and TRBJ2-1; TRBD2 matches 7 bases. The J segment lost 9 bases and the V segment lost 5 bases, leaving 13 bases of the junction unmatched. Germline loops: CDR1 SGHAT, CDR2 FQNNGV. The CDR3 length is 15 residues. The CDR3 here is CASSLGIAGSGEQFF. The CDR3 DNA is TGTGCCAGCAGCCTCGGGATAGCGGGCTCTGGTGAGCAGTTCTTC.

This sequence joins TRBV4-1 and TRBJ2-1; 8 positions match TRBD2. Unmatched junction bases numbered 7, after V lost 2 bases and J lost 4 bases. Germline-derived CDR1 and CDR2 are MGHRA and YSYEKL. There are 16 residues in the CDR3. CDR3 sequence reads: CASSQPHSGAYNEQFF. CDR3 nucleotides: TGCGCCAGCAGCCAACCACATAGCGGGGCTTACAATGAGCAGTTCTTC.

V is TRBV29-1 and J is TRBJ2-1; 8 positions match TRBD2. V gave up 3 bases and J gave up 5 bases; unmatched junction bases: 6. This CDR3 is 14 amino acids long. Germline V gene sequence: CDR1 SQVTM, CDR2 ANQGSEA. The CDR3 loop reads CSVDGGGPDNEQFF. The CDR3 region has the DNA TGCAGCGTTGATGGCGGGGGGCCCGACAATGAGCAGTTCTTC.

This clone was detected a few times. The chain is built from TRBV23-1 and TRBJ2-5; D not resolved. Being an ORF, TRBV23-1 has a function that is uncertain. Trimming shortened V by 0 bases and J by 3 bases, and 5 bases separated the two germline ends. The CDR3 runs to 13 residues. DNA of the CDR3: TGCGCCAGCAGTCAATCGTTGGAAGAGACCCAGTACTTC. Its translation: CASSQSLEETQYF.

The V call is TRBV9, the J call TRBJ2-5; tentatively, D is TRBD2 (5 bases). Germline CDR1 is SGDLS and CDR2 is YYNGEE. V was clipped by 0 bases and J by 5 bases, with 5 bases between them. There are 12 residues in the CDR3. CDR3 region: CASSVAGETQYF. CDR3 coding DNA: TGTGCCAGCAGCGTAGCGGGGGAGACCCAGTACTTC.

This clone occurred a few times. The V and J genes are TRBV30 and TRBJ1-5; D is ambiguous. The germline V and J ends were trimmed by 1 base and 4 bases, with 8 bases remaining between them. CDR3 size: 13 residues. CDR1 and CDR2 from the germline V gene are GTSNPN and SVGIG (reference sequence). CDR3 DNA sequence: TGTGCCTGGAGTGGGACGTCAAATCAGCCCCAGCATTTT. Amino acids: CAWSGTSNQPQHF.

V is TRBV13 and J is TRBJ2-5; 8 nucleotides agree with TRBD1. V shed 5 bases, J shed 2 bases, and the junction held 4 bases outside the gene matches. The CDR3 length is 14 residues. Germline lookup yields CDR1 PRHDT and CDR2 FYEKMQ (reference sequence). The DNA of the CDR3 is TGTGCCAGCAGCGGGCGGGACAGGCAAGAGACCCAGTACTTC. Translated: CASSGRDRQETQYF.

The chain combines TRBV7-8 with TRBJ1-4, with D tentatively TRBD1 (5 bases). The CDR3 extends over 16 amino acids. With 1 base removed from V and 6 bases from J, the gap between germline ends came to 15 bases. Germline V gives CDR1 SGHVS, CDR2 FQNEAQ. CDR3 bases: TGTGCCAGCAGCTTAGATCCGTGGGACGGGGATGAAAAACTGTTTTTT. This codes for CASSLDPWDGDEKLFF.

This clone was seen more than once but under ten times. V is TRBV29-1 and J is TRBJ2-7, with TRBD2 matching 11 bases. The V gene end was trimmed by 6 bases and the J gene end by 3 bases; junction bases not matched to a gene: 7. The CDR3 is made up of 14 amino acids. Looked up from germline, CDR1 is SQVTM and CDR2 is ANQGSEA. The CDR3 DNA reads TGCAGCGTCGTAGGGACTAGCGGAAACTACGAGCAGTACTTC. Its protein is CSVVGTSGNYEQYF.

The gene calls are TRBV29-1 and TRBJ1-2, with TRBD1 identical over 8 bases. Germline V gene data show CDR1 as SQVTM and CDR2 as ANQGSEA. V dropped 1 base and J dropped 6; count of bases not matched to a gene: 4. The CDR3 length is 13 residues. This chain's CDR3 is CSVEGQGFNGYTF. The DNA of the CDR3 is TGCAGCGTTGAAGGACAGGGGTTCAATGGCTACACCTTC.

This sequence joins TRBV7-6 and TRBJ2-7, with TRBD1 matching 7 bases. The CDR3 spans 16 residues. Germline V CDR1 and CDR2: SGHVS, FNYEAQ. Trimming at V came to 5 bases and at J to 1 base, leaving 11 bases not matched to a gene. CDR3 residues: CASSPSPGGDSYEQYF. CDR3 nucleotides: TGTGCCAGCAGCCCCTCACCAGGGGGTGATTCCTACGAGCAGTACTTC.

The genes are TRBV30 and TRBJ2-2; 7 bases match TRBD1. Germline assignment: CDR1 GTSNPN and CDR2 SVGIG (reference sequence). The CDR3 spans 14 residues. Losses at the gene ends were 5 bases for V and 1 base for J; bases not matched to a gene: 4. CDR3 region: CAWDRAMNTGELFF. The CDR3 DNA is TGTGCCTGGGACAGGGCTATGAACACCGGGGAGCTGTTTTTT. Combining the CDR3 with reference TRBV30 and TRBJ2-2 gives the whole variable domain SQTIHQWPATLVQPVGSPLSLECTVEGTSNPNLYWYRQAAGRGLQLLFYSVGIGQISSEVPQNLSASRPQDRQFILSSKKLLLSDSGFYLCAWDRAMNTGELFFGEGSRLTVL.

The chain links TRBV7-2 to TRBJ1-6; D call uncertain. This CDR3 has 15 residues. V shed 3 bases and J shed 3 bases, with 9 bases lying between them. The V gene's germline CDR1 is SGHTA and CDR2 FQGNSA. CDR3 protein: CASSLDRGYNSPLHF. For the CDR3, the DNA is TGTGCCAGCAGCTTGGATCGGGGCTATAATTCACCCCTCCACTTT.

V gene TRBV29-1 combines with J gene TRBJ2-7; 9 bases line up with TRBD2. Germline CDR1 is SQVTM and CDR2 is ANQGSEA. Trimming at V came to 1 base and at J to 4 bases, leaving 5 bases not matched to a gene. The CDR3 has 14 residues. The CDR3: CSVEGGLAGYEQYF. The CDR3, as DNA: TGCAGCGTTGAAGGAGGGCTAGCGGGGTACGAGCAGTACTTC.

The chain couples TRBV30 to TRBJ1-2; 10 bases align to TRBD1. The CDR3 spans 13 residues. CDR1 is GTSNPN and CDR2 is SVGIG in the germline V gene (reference sequence). V was clipped by 8 bases and J by 6 bases; unmatched bases: 9. Written as DNA, the CDR3 is TGTGCCCGGGATGCCGGGACAGGGGATGGCTACACCTTC. Protein product: CARDAGTGDGYTF.

The chain has TRBV29-1 and TRBJ1-2; D ambiguous. Germline V gene data show CDR1 as SQVTM and CDR2 as ANQGSEA. The CDR3 spans 11 residues. Trimming shortened V by 0 bases and J by 5 bases, and 4 bases separated the two germline ends. CDR3 sequence: CSVEDLYGYTF. CDR3 nucleotide sequence: TGCAGCGTTGAAGATTTATATGGCTACACCTTC. The variable domain in full, with the rest retrieved from reference TRBV29-1 and TRBJ1-2, is SAVISQKPSRDICQRGTSLTIQCQVDSQVTMMFWYRQQPGQSLTLIATANQGSEATYESGFVIDKFPISRPNLTFSTLTVSNMSPEDSSIYLCSVEDLYGYTFGSGTRLTVV.